The present T cell receptor beta chain was sequenced within a study of shared clonotypes between healthy human individuals. Study conclusions and caveats: Incompleteness in sorted-subset sequencing, despite large depth, was shown by rarefaction.

CD45RA-negative memory and CD45RA+ naive subsets were split from the CD4+ cells. To note about this clone: Its antigen is not identified.

Deep was the level at which the assay was run. Here immunoSEQ multiplex PCR was the method, and the copy in TCRdb shows in-frame clones only, minus some. Of about a million clones listed, roughly 70% are singletons. The CDR3 runs to 14 residues. Germline V gene sequence: CDR1 MDHEN, CDR2 SYDVKM. The V gene end was trimmed by 3 bases and the J gene end by 8 bases; junction bases not matched to a gene: 7. The receptor was derived from a man younger than 35 in good health. The chain uses TRBV28 and TRBJ1-2; 9 bases are shared with TRBD1. Sample: memory CD4+ T cells sorted from blood. Noted subset: CD45RA-negative fraction. CDR3 sequence reads: CASSFEQGARGYTF. The CDR3 nucleotides are TGTGCCAGCAGTTTCGAACAGGGGGCGCGAGGCTACACCTTC.